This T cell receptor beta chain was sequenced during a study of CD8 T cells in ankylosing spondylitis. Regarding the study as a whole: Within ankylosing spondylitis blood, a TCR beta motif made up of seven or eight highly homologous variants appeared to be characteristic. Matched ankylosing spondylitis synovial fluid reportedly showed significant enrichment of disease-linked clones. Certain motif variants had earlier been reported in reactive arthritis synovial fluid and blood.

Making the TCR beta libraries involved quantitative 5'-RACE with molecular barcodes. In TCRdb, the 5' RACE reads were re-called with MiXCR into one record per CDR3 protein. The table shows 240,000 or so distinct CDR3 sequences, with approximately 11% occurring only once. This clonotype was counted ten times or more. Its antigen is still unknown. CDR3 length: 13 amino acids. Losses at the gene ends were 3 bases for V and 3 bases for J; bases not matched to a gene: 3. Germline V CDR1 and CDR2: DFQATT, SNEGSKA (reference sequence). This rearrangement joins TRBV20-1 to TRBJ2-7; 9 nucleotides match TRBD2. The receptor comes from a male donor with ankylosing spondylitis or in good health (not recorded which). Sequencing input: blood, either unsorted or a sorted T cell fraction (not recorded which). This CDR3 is CSARGLAIYEQYF. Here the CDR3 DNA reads TGCAGTGCTAGGGGACTAGCAATCTACGAGCAGTACTTC.